The 30 T cell receptor beta chains listed next were all sequenced from one sample in a study of glioma-infiltrating T cells after dendritic cell vaccination. Produced via immunoSEQ multiplex PCR; TCRdb's table is partial and in-frame only. The sample lists 90,000 or so clones; roughly 84% were seen once. The source was blood, collected before dendritic cell vaccination. Receptor source: a human donor with glioblastoma.

This chain joins TRBV5-4 and TRBJ2-1, with 9 nucleotides matching TRBD2. V shed 2 bases, J shed 3 bases, and the junction held 3 bases outside the gene matches. The CDR3 spans 15 residues. CDR1 SGHNT and CDR2 YYREEE come from the germline V gene (reference sequence). DNA of the CDR3: TGTGCCAGCAGCTTCTTGCGGGAGGGCTACAATGAGCAGTTCTTC. It yields the protein CASSFLREGYNEQFF.

The chain has TRBV19 and TRBJ2-5; 13 nucleotides align to TRBD2. CDR3 size: 16 residues. The germline gives CDR1 LNHDA, CDR2 SQIVND (reference sequence). The V gene end was trimmed by 5 bases and the J gene end by 4 bases; junction bases not matched to a gene: 7. The CDR3 DNA sequence: TGTGCCAGTAGTGAAGGGAGGACTAGCGGGAGAGAGACCCAGTACTTC. Protein product: CASSEGRTSGRETQYF.

This chain connects TRBV7-6 to TRBJ1-1, with D possibly being TRBD1 (6 bases). Trimming cost V 1 base and J 5 bases, with 14 bases left between them. The CDR3 runs to 15 residues. Germline-derived CDR1 and CDR2 are SGHVS and FNYEAQ. The CDR3 protein is CASSLVGQGRTEAFF. In nucleotides, the CDR3 is TGTGCCAGCAGCTTAGTGGGGCAGGGGCGGACTGAAGCTTTCTTT.

This chain's CDR3 is CATNPRWLEVDEQYF. DNA of the CDR3: TGTGCCACCAATCCGAGGTGGTTAGAGGTGGACGAGCAGTACTTC. The genes are TRBV6-6 and TRBJ2-7; D is unclear. The V end lost 10 bases, the J end lost 5 bases, and 24 bases lay between the germline ends. The CDR3 is 15 residues long. Germline CDR1 MNHNY, CDR2 SVGAGI (reference sequence).

In its sample, this clone was seen once. One junction end does not reproduce the germline sequence, and a read error may be involved. This sequence joins TRBV7-7 and TRBJ2-7; TRBD1 is a possible D gene (5 bases). CDR1 is SSHAT and CDR2 is FNYEAQ in the germline V gene (reference sequence). The CDR3 totals 13 residues. CDR3 loop: CASSRQWLDEQYF. The CDR3 DNA follows: TGTGCTAGCAGTCGACAGTGGCTCGACGAGCAGTACTTC.

The rearrangement uses TRBV30 and TRBJ1-3, with D unresolved. Germline assignment: CDR1 GTSNPN and CDR2 SVGIG (reference sequence). V was trimmed by 8 bases and J by 0 bases, leaving 14 bases between them. The CDR3 consists of 14 residues. CDR3 bases: TGTGCCATTCGCCGCCGGGACTCTGGAAACACCATATATTTT. It specifies CAIRRRDSGNTIYF. Filled out from reference TRBV30 and TRBJ1-3, the complete variable domain reads SQTIHQWPATLVQPVGSPLSLECTVEGTSNPNLYWYRQAAGRGLQLLFYSVGIGQISSEVPQNLSASRPQDRQFILSSKKLLLSDSGFYLCAIRRRDSGNTIYFGEGSWLTVV.

The chain links TRBV29-1 to TRBJ2-3; TRBD1 matches 8 bases. J gave up 4 bases and V 7 bases, and 4 bases lay outside the gene matches. The CDR3 has 12 amino acids. Per the germline V gene, CDR1 is SQVTM and CDR2 is ANQGSEA. Written as DNA, the CDR3 is TGCAGCGCCGCAGGGGGCGCAGATACGCAGTATTTT. It translates to CSAAGGADTQYF.

V gene TRBV5-1 combines with J gene TRBJ2-1; D is undetermined. The V and J ends lost 4 bases and 4 bases respectively, with 15 bases between them. The CDR3 extends over 15 amino acids. Germline V lookup: CDR1 SGHRS, CDR2 YFSETQ. The CDR3 protein is CASSLIPNQYNEQFF. In DNA, the CDR3 is TGCGCCAGCAGCCTTATCCCCAACCAGTACAATGAGCAGTTCTTC.

CDR3 residues: CASSQVTGRLLGNTIYF. The CDR3 region has the DNA TGCGCCAGCAGCCAAGTGACAGGGAGGCTCTTGGGAAACACCATATATTTT. This chain uses TRBV4-1 with TRBJ1-3; 7 nucleotides match TRBD1. This CDR3 is 17 amino acids long. The V and J ends lost 1 base and 4 bases, in that order; junction bases with no gene match: 10. The germline V gene has CDR1 MGHRA and CDR2 YSYEKL.

The chain uses TRBV6-1 and TRBJ1-2; TRBD1 might be the D (5 bases). Trimming cost V 3 bases and J 5 bases, with 10 bases left between them. The CDR3 sequence is 13 residues long. Germline lookup yields CDR1 MNHNS and CDR2 SASEGT. The CDR3 DNA reads as TGTGCCAGCAGTGAGCAGGGCTGGTATGGCTACACCTTC. Protein: CASSEQGWYGYTF.

This chain connects TRBV6-5 to TRBJ1-1, with 11 nucleotides matching TRBD1. Germline-derived CDR1 and CDR2 are MNHEY and SVGAGI. The J segment lost 4 bases and the V segment lost 2 bases, leaving 0 bases of the junction unmatched. The CDR3 consists of 14 residues. The CDR3 here is CASSYGTGGTEAFF. CDR3 nucleotides: TGTGCCAGCAGTTACGGGACAGGGGGCACTGAAGCTTTCTTT.

The sample holds a few counts of this clone. The chain combines TRBV10-3 with TRBJ2-2, with D unresolved. Trimming stripped 9 bases from V and 3 bases from J, with 8 bases between. Per germline, CDR1 ENHRY and CDR2 SYGVKD. The CDR3 sequence is 12 residues long. This CDR3 reads CAIYRDTGELFF. For the CDR3, the DNA is TGTGCCATTTACCGGGACACCGGGGAGCTGTTTTTT.

V usage is TRBV11-2 and J usage is TRBJ1-4, with 10 positions matching TRBD1. V dropped 1 base and J dropped 8; count of bases not matched to a gene: 7. This CDR3 region has 16 residues. Germline CDR1 and CDR2: SGHAT and FQNNGV. CDR3 protein: CASSLGKGQGREKLFF. In DNA, the CDR3 is TGTGCCAGCAGCTTAGGGAAGGGACAGGGGAGGGAAAAACTGTTTTTT.

The J gene is TRBJ2-2, the V gene TRBV4-1, with 10 bases fitting TRBD1. V dropped 10 bases and J dropped 8; count of bases not matched to a gene: 16. Germline loops: CDR1 MGHRA, CDR2 YSYEKL. The CDR3 has 16 amino acids. For the CDR3, the DNA is TGCGCCAATCCCCTCTCGACAGGGGGCATGTGGGGGGAGCTGTTTTTT. As protein: CANPLSTGGMWGELFF.

Ten or more counts support this clone. The chain has TRBV7-9 and TRBJ1-5; 8 nucleotides agree with TRBD1. This CDR3 contains 14 residues. V shed 4 bases and J 2 bases; nucleotides not matched to a gene: 1. The germline CDR1 and CDR2 sequences are SEHNR and FQNEAQ (reference sequence). The CDR3 nucleotides read TGTGCCAGCAGCTCGGGACAGGGCAATCAGCCCCAGCATTTT. It yields the protein CASSSGQGNQPQHF. Variable domain in full (rest from reference TRBV7-9 and TRBJ1-5): DTGVSQNPRHKITKRGQNVTFRCDPISEHNRLYWYRQTLGQGPEFLTYFQNEAQLEKSRLLSDRFSAERPKGSFSTLEIQRTEQGDSAMYLCASSSGQGNQPQHFGDGTRLSIL.

In its sample, this clone was seen once. The J gene is TRBJ2-3, the V gene TRBV25-1; 8 nucleotides align to TRBD2. Per the germline V gene, CDR1 is MGHDK and CDR2 is SYGVNS. The CDR3 is 16 residues long. V dropped 3 bases and J dropped 0; count of bases not matched to a gene: 5. The CDR3 sequence: CASSDFGGGSTDTQYF. The CDR3 nucleotides read TGTGCCAGCAGTGATTTCGGGGGGGGGAGCACAGATACGCAGTATTTT.

The chain joins TRBV5-4 to TRBJ2-2; 10 bases map to TRBD2. The CDR3 is 17 residues long. CDR1 SGHNT and CDR2 YYREEE come from the germline V gene (reference sequence). Trimming at V came to 6 bases and at J to 7 bases, leaving 15 bases not matched to a gene. CDR3 DNA sequence: TGTGCCAGCAACGTGATTAGCGGGGGGCCGCCTGACGGGGAGCTGTTTTTT. This encodes CASNVISGGPPDGELFF.

This chain uses TRBV21-1 with TRBJ2-7; the tabulated D call, TRBD2, remains unverified against the DNA. TRBV21-1 is classified as a pseudogene. The CDR3 runs to 15 residues. In DNA form, the CDR3 reads TGTGCCAGCAGCAAAGAGTCAACGGGTACCTACGAGCAGTACTTC. It encodes CASSKESTGTYEQYF.

V usage is TRBV25-1 and J usage is TRBJ2-3; D possibly corresponds to TRBD2 (5 bases). Germline CDR1 reads MGHDK; CDR2 reads SYGVNS. The CDR3 length is 17 residues. V was cut by 3 bases and J by 6 bases, with 22 bases left in between. The CDR3 spells CASSDSPGSGRIDTQYF. In DNA, the CDR3 is TGTGCCAGCAGTGATTCCCCCGGGTCTGGGAGAATCGATACGCAGTATTTT.

The V call is TRBV7-2, the J call TRBJ2-3, with 7 bases lining up with TRBD2. Germline-derived CDR1 and CDR2 are SGHTA and FQGNSA. V lost 4 bases to trimming and J lost 4 bases; unmatched junction nucleotides: 2. The CDR3 is 13 amino acids. For the CDR3, the DNA is TGTGCCAGCAGCTATACTAGCGCAGATACGCAGTATTTT. Its translation: CASSYTSADTQYF. Together with reference TRBV7-2 and TRBJ2-3, the CDR3 gives the full variable domain: GAGVSQSPSNKVTEKGKDVELRCDPISGHTALYWYRQSLGQGLEFLIYFQGNSAPDKSGLPSDRFSAERTGGSVSTLTIQRTQQEDSAVYLCASSYTSADTQYFGPGTRLTVL.

This clone was picked up one time. The chain uses TRBV7-6 and TRBJ2-1, with 14 nucleotides matching TRBD2. In germline, CDR1 is SGHVS, CDR2 FNYEAQ. The CDR3 is 20 amino acids. The junction had 15 bases not matched to a gene; V was cut back by 0 bases and J by 8 bases. The CDR3 here is CASSLAAAVPGTSGSDEQFF. For the CDR3, the DNA is TGTGCCAGCAGCTTAGCGGCGGCAGTACCCGGGACTAGCGGGAGCGATGAGCAGTTCTTC.

The rearrangement joins TRBV5-4 to TRBJ2-5; TRBD1 is a possible D gene (5 bases). The CDR3 is 13 residues long. V lost 2 bases to trimming and J lost 3 bases, with 8 bases between them. Germline V gene lookup returns CDR1 SGHNT and CDR2 YYREEE (reference sequence). CDR3 in DNA: TGTGCCAGCAGCTTAGGCAGGGAAGAGACCCAGTACTTC. It is translated as CASSLGREETQYF. Drawing the rest from reference TRBV5-4 and TRBJ2-5, the complete variable domain is ETGVTQSPTHLIKTRGQQVTLRCSSQSGHNTVSWYQQALGQGPQFIFQYYREEENGRGNFPPRFSGLQFPNYSSELNVNALELDDSALYLCASSLGREETQYFGPGTRLLVL.

The chain's CDR3 is CASSEGHEQYF. The DNA of the CDR3 is TGCGCCAGCAGTGAGGGCCACGAGCAGTACTTC. This rearrangement joins TRBV10-1 to TRBJ2-7; D is undetermined. The CDR3 contains 11 residues. Germline CDR1 is WNHNN and CDR2 is SYGVQD (reference sequence). Trimming cost V 2 bases and J 5 bases, with 4 bases left between them.

The chain carries TRBV29-1 and TRBJ1-1, with no clear D. The V and J ends lost 2 bases and 4 bases respectively, with 8 bases between them. Germline V CDR1 and CDR2: SQVTM, ANQGSEA. The CDR3 has 12 amino acids. The CDR3 loop is CSVETEGTEAFF. The CDR3 DNA reads TGCAGCGTTGAAACCGAGGGCACTGAAGCTTTCTTT.

V is TRBV9 and J is TRBJ1-1; unclear D gene. V was trimmed by 3 bases and J by 0 bases, leaving 21 bases between them. Germline V CDR1 and CDR2: SGDLS, YYNGEE. The CDR3 is 18 residues long. CDR3 sequence (DNA): TGTGCCAGCAGCGCAGACCGGAGCCGAGGGCACATGAACACTGAAGCTTTCTTT. Residues: CASSADRSRGHMNTEAFF.

The chain recombines TRBV4-2 with TRBJ1-2; possibly TRBD1 for D (5 bases). CDR1 is LGHNA, CDR2 YNFKEQ, per germline. There are 16 residues in the CDR3. V lost 0 bases and J lost 5, with 16 bases in between. CDR3 in amino acids: CASSQELVGGMYGYTF. DNA for the CDR3: TGTGCCAGCAGCCAAGAACTAGTCGGGGGAATGTATGGCTACACCTTC.

Remarks on this clone: Other DNA sequences from this sample encode an identical CDR3 as well. The chain uses TRBV9 and TRBJ2-5; 10 bases are a match to TRBD2. V trimming: 0 bases; J trimming: 4 bases; junction bases outside the gene matches: 3. The CDR3 loop spans 15 amino acids. Per the germline V gene, CDR1 is SGDLS and CDR2 is YYNGEE. The CDR3 spells CASSVGVAGGETQYF. Written as DNA, the CDR3 is TGTGCCAGCAGCGTAGGAGTAGCGGGAGGAGAGACCCAGTACTTC.

The gene calls are TRBV5-1 and TRBJ2-5, with 8 bases fitting TRBD1. The J segment lost 1 base and the V segment lost 4 bases, leaving 9 bases of the junction unmatched. This CDR3 is 16 amino acids long. Germline CDR1 and CDR2: SGHRS and YFSETQ. CDR3 sequence reads: CASSARGRVSQETQYF. Written as DNA, the CDR3 is TGCGCCAGCAGCGCCAGGGGGCGCGTGAGCCAAGAGACCCAGTACTTC.

CDR3 sequence (DNA): TGTGCTAGTGGTCCCAACAGGGGGGCCCCCTACAATGAGCAGTTCTTC. It codes for CASGPNRGAPYNEQFF. The V gene is TRBV12-5, the J gene TRBJ2-1; 8 bases line up with TRBD1. J gave up 2 bases and V 5 bases, and 8 bases lay outside the gene matches. This CDR3 has 16 residues. Germline CDR1 LGHNT, CDR2 FRNRAP.

The rearrangement uses TRBV4-2 and TRBJ2-1, with 11 positions matching TRBD2. J was trimmed by 4 bases and V by 1 base; bases with no gene match: 15. Germline lookup yields CDR1 LGHNA and CDR2 YNFKEQ. The CDR3 is 20 amino acids. CDR3 amino acids: CASSQVALAGGPREYNEQFF. The DNA of the CDR3 is TGTGCCAGCAGCCAAGTCGCATTAGCGGGAGGGCCGAGAGAGTACAATGAGCAGTTCTTC.